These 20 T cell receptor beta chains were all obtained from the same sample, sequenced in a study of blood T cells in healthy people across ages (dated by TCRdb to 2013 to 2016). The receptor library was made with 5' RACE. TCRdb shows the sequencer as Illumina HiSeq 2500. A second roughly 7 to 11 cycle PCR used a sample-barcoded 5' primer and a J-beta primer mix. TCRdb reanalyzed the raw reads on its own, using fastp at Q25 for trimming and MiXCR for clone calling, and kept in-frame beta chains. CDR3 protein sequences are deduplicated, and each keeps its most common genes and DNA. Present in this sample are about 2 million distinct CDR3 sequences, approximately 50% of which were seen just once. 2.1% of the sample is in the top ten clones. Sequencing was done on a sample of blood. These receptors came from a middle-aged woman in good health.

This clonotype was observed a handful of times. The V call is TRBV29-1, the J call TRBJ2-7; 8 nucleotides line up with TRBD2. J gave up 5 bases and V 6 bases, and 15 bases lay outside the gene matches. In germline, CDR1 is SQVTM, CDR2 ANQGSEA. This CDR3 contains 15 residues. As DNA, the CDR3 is TGCAGCGTCATCAAGTTAGCGGGGTACTTCGACGAGCAGTACTTC. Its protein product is CSVIKLAGYFDEQYF.

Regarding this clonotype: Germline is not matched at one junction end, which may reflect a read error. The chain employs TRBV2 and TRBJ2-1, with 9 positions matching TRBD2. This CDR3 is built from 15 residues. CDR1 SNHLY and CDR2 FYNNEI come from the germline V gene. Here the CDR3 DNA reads TGTGCCAGCAGTGAAAGTAGCGGGGGCTCCAATGCGCAGTTCTTC. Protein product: CASSESSGGSNAQFF. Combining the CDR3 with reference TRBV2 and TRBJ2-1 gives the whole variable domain EPEVTQTPSHQVTQMGQEVILRCVPISNHLYFYWYRQILGQKVEFLVSFYNNEISEKSEIFDDQFSVERPDGSNFTLKIRSTKLEDSAMYFCASSESSGGSNAQFFGPGTRLTVL.

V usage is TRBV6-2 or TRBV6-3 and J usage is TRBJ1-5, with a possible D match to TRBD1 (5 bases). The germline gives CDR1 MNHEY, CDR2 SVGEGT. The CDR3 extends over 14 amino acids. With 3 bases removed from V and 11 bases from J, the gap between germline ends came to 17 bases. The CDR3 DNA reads TGTGCCAGCAGTTATACGGCAGGGCCCACCACCCAGCATTTT. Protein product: CASSYTAGPTTQHF.

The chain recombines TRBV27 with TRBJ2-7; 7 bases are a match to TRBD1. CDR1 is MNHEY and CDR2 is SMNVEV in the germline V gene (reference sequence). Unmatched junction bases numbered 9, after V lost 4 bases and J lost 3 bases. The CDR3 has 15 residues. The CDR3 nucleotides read TGTGCCAGCAGTTACGCGACAGGGAGAAGCTACGAGCAGTACTTC. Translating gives CASSYATGRSYEQYF.

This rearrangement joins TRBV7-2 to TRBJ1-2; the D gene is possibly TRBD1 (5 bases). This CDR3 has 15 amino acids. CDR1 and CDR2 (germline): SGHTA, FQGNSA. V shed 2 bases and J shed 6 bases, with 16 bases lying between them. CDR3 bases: TGTGCCAGCAGCTTACATTTGGGGCGGTGGGATGGCTACACCTTC. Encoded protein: CASSLHLGRWDGYTF.

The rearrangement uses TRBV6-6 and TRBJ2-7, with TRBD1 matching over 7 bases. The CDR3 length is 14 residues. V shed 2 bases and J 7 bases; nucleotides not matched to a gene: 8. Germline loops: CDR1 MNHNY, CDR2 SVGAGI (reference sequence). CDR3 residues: CASSYGLGGWEQYF. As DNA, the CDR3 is TGTGCCAGCAGTTACGGGCTAGGGGGCTGGGAGCAGTACTTC.

The DNA for the CDR3 is TGTGCCATCAGTGAAAAGAAGACAGGGGGCGGCTACACCTTC. It codes for CAISEKKTGGGYTF. The rearrangement uses TRBV10-3 and TRBJ1-2; 10 bases are shared with TRBD1. CDR3 length: 14 residues. With V trimmed by 3 bases and J by 8 bases, 6 bases remained unmatched. The germline gives CDR1 ENHRY, CDR2 SYGVKD.

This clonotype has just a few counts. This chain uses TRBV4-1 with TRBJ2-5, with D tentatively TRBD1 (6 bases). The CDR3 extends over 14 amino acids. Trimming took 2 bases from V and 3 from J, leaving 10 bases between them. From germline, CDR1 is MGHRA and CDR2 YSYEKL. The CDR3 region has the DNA TGCGCCAGCAGCCAAATGACAGGAGAAGAGACCCAGTACTTC. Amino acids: CASSQMTGEETQYF.

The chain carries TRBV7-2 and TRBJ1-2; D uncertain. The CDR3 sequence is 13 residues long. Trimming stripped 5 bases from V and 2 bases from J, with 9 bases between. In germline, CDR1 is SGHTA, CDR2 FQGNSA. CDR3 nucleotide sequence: TGTGCCAGCAGCCCCAGCCAGAACTATGGCTACACCTTC. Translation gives CASSPSQNYGYTF.

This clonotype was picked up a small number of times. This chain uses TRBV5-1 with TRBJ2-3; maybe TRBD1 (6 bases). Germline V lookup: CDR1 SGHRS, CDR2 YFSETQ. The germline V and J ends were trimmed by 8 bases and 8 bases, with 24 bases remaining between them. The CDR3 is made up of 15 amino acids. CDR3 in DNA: TGCGCCAGTCGCCCAGGGGTCTACTCCCAGGGTACGCAGTATTTT. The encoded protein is CASRPGVYSQGTQYF.

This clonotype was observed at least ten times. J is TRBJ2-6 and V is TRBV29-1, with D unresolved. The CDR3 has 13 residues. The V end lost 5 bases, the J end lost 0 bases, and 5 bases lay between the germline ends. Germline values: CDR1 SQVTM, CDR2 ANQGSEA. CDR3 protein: CSVLSSGANVLTF. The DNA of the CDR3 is TGCAGCGTTTTGAGCTCTGGGGCCAACGTCCTGACTTTC.

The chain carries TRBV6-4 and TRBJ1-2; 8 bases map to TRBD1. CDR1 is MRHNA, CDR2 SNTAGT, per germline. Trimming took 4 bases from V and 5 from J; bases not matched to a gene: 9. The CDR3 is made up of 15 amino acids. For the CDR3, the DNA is TGTGCCAGCAGTGTCTCCGGACAGGGACAGTATGGCTACACCTTC. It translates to CASSVSGQGQYGYTF.

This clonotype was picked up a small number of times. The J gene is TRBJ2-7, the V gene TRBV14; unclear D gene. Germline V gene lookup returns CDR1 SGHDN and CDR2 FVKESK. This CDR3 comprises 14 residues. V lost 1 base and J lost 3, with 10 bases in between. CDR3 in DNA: TGTGCCAGCAGCCAAGTCCTGGGCCTCTACGAGCAGTACTTC. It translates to CASSQVLGLYEQYF.

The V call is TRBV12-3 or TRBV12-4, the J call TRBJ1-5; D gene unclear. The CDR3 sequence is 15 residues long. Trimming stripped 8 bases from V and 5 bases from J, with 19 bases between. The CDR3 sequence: CASSKATGSDQPQHF. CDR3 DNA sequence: TGTGCCAGCTCCAAGGCGACGGGGTCGGATCAGCCCCAGCATTTT.

CDR3 in DNA: TGCGCCAGCAGCTTGCTTCTCAGGGTTGATTACGAGCAGTACTTC. Protein product: CASSLLLRVDYEQYF. The gene calls are TRBV5-1 and TRBJ2-7; possibly TRBD1 for D (5 bases). The CDR3 loop spans 15 amino acids. In germline, CDR1 is SGHRS, CDR2 YFSETQ. V lost 1 base and J 4 bases, leaving 15 bases between the germline ends.

The CDR3 loop is CASSYLRVGNTGELFF. DNA for the CDR3: TGTGCCAGCAGTTACCTTCGGGTGGGGAACACCGGGGAGCTGTTTTTT. The J gene is TRBJ2-2, the V gene TRBV6-5; D unclear. CDR1 and CDR2 from the germline V gene are MNHEY and SVGAGI. CDR3 size: 16 residues. The germline V and J ends were trimmed by 2 bases and 1 base, with 11 bases remaining between them.

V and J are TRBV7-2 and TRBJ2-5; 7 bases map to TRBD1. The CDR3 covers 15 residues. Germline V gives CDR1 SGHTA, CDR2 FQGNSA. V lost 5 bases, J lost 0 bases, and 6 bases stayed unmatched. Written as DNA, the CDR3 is TGTGCCAGCAGCGAGGGGGCAGGCCACCAAGAGACCCAGTACTTC. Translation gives CASSEGAGHQETQYF.

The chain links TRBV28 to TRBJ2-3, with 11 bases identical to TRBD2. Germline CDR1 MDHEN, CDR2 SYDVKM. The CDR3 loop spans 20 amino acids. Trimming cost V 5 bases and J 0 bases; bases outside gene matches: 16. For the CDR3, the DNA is TGTGCCAGCAGTGGACCCCTAGCGGGGGGTTACCACCTTAGCACAGATACGCAGTATTTT. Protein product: CASSGPLAGGYHLSTDTQYF. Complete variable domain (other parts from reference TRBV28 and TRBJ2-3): DVKVTQSSRYLVKRTGEKVFLECVQDMDHENMFWYRQDPGLGLRLIYFSYDVKMKEKGDIPEGYSVSREKKERFSLILESASTNQTSMYLCASSGPLAGGYHLSTDTQYFGPGTRLTVL.

CDR3 sequence: CATSDFKRADQETQYF. CDR3 DNA sequence: TGTGCCACCAGTGATTTCAAGAGGGCAGACCAAGAGACCCAGTACTTC. V usage is TRBV24-1 and J usage is TRBJ2-5; TRBD2 is a possible D gene (5 bases). CDR3 length equals 16 residues. V was pared by 1 base and J by 0 bases, with 11 bases between. Germline values: CDR1 KGHDR, CDR2 SFDVKD.

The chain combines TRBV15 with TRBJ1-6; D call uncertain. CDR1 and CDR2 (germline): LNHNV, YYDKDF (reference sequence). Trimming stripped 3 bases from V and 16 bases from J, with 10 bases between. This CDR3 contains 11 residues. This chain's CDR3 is CATSREDELHF. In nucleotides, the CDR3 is TGTGCCACCAGCAGGGAGGATGAGCTCCACTTT.